The source of this T cell receptor beta chain is a study of T cells in localized non-small cell lung cancer. Study findings and constraints: Uninvolved adjacent lung showed higher T cell clonality than tumor. Because only a single region of the tumor was sequenced, heterogeneity remains possible. A median approximately 60 of the top 100 tumor clones appeared in adjacent lung. Elevated circulating T cell density in blood was associated with longer overall survival.

Measured with immunoSEQ multiplex PCR; TCRdb has only the in-frame clones, and not every one. The sample yields tens of thousands of clones, 85% to 90% seen once. Worth noting for this clone: What it binds is unknown.

The CDR3 length is 14 residues. V was trimmed by 4 bases and J by 2 bases, leaving 11 bases between them. In germline, CDR1 is LNHDA, CDR2 SQIVND (reference sequence). This specimen was peripheral blood, taken before any cancer treatment. This sequence joins TRBV19 and TRBJ1-1; no clear D. The sequence derives from a male donor older than 55 with stage III lung adenocarcinoma. The CDR3, as DNA: TGTGCCAGTAGTACGTCCACAGATAACACTGAAGCTTTCTTT. Protein sequence: CASSTSTDNTEAFF. The full variable domain, in which reference TRBV19 and TRBJ1-1 provide the parts outside the CDR3, is DGGITQSPKYLFRKEGQNVTLSCEQNLNHDAMYWYRQDPGQGLRLIYYSQIVNDFQKGDIAEGYSVSREKKESFPLTVTSAQKNPTAFYLCASSTSTDNTEAFFGQGTRLTVV.